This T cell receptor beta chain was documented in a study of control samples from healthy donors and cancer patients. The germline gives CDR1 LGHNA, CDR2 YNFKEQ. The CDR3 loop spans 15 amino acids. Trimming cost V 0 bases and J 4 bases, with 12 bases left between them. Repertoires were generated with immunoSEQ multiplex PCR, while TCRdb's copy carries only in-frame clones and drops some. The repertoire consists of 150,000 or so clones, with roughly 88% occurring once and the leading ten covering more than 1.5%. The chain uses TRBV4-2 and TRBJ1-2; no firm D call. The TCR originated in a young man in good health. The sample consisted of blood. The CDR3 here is CASSQDPYSPYGYTF. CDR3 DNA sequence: TGTGCCAGCAGCCAAGATCCGTATTCTCCCTATGGCTACACCTTC.